The source of this T cell receptor (beta chain) is a study of blood T cell repertoires in COVID-19. Study in general: Acute and convalescent COVID-19 specimens originated in the United States, Italy and Spain. The cDNA or gDNA used as material had been derived from T cells, B-cell-depleted T cells, or PBMCs.

Trimming removed 5 bases at V and 4 bases at J, with 12 bases between. The CDR3 runs 14 residues. The germline CDR1 and CDR2 sequences are SEHNR and FQNEAQ (reference sequence). The authors' processing: Reference gene primer amplification yielded estimated nucleated cell counts. Only in-frame clones appear in the TCRdb table, and some are missing; sequencing was by immunoSEQ multiplex PCR. For V, J and clone size, that table is used; D and trimming come from the DNA. The repertoire holds 200,000 to 250,000 clones, 70% to 90% seen once, with about 4.8% in the top ten. Sequencing was done on a sample of peripheral blood. The sequence was collected from a woman aged 40 to 50 with acute or convalescent COVID-19. The chain uses TRBV7-9 and TRBJ1-3, with TRBD1 as a possible D gene (5 bases). As DNA, the CDR3 is TGTGCCAGCAGCCAGGACATTGACGGAAACACCATATATTTT. Amino acid sequence: CASSQDIDGNTIYF.